This TCR beta chain was sequenced for a study of neurological immune-mediated disorders. General study findings and limits: One related-CDR3 cluster, identified by phylogenetic grouping, held the repertoires of 18 of 34 multiple sclerosis patients and was a possible signature.

The cDNA was generated through 5'RACE incorporating 10-nucleotide random UMIs. Over 170 million TCR-beta sequences (from 15-18 subjects) were yielded by each sequencing run. In TCRdb, the 5' RACE reads were re-called with MiXCR into one record per CDR3 protein. The table lists about 59,000 distinct CDR3 sequences, less than 4% of them singletons, with more than 2% in the top ten. The V gene end was trimmed by 4 bases and the J gene end by 5 bases; junction bases not matched to a gene: 7. Germline values: CDR1 MNHEY, CDR2 SMNVEV (reference sequence). The CDR3 runs 14 residues. About this clonotype: No antigen is known for it.

The chain joins TRBV27 to TRBJ2-5; 7 bases align to TRBD1. The receptor was isolated from a woman aged 45 to 65 with multiple sclerosis. Sequencing input: PBMCs. CDR3 nucleotide sequence: TGTGCCAGCAGTTCCCTACAGGGACAGGAGACCCAGTACTTC. Amino acids: CASSSLQGQETQYF.